A selection of T cell receptor beta chains follows, all from one sample in a study of blood T cell repertoires in COVID-19. Measured with immunoSEQ multiplex PCR; TCRdb has only the in-frame clones, and not every one. The sample contains 150,000 to 200,000 clones, about 92% of which appear only once. Sequencing used peripheral blood. These receptor sequences come from a man younger than 45 with COVID-19, enrolled during active disease. The conserved cysteine and the conserved F or W are not part of the CDR3 here. Fields, in order: J gene, CDR3 length, V gene, CDR3 protein.

TRBJ2-2	14	TRBV28	ASFLEGGQNTGELF
TRBJ2-3	14	TRBV27	ASRYRGPTSTDTQY
TRBJ1-6	10	TRBV6-2/TRBV6-3	ASSYVSSPLH
TRBJ2-4	13	TRBV24-1	ATSDPGSSGNIQY
TRBJ2-2	15	TRBV4-1	ASSQGHFLANTGELF
TRBJ2-1	12	TRBV4-3	ASSQAGEFDEQF
TRBJ1-1	14	TRBV19	ASSIDYNIRTVEAF
TRBJ2-7	14	TRBV20-1	SASNPVTASSYEQY
TRBJ1-5	16	TRBV6-2/TRBV6-3	ASSYRQGARYSNQPQH
TRBJ2-5	14	TRBV5-1	ASSPLTTGKGETQY
TRBJ1-1	13	TRBV19	ASRGFRDRDTEAF
TRBJ1-1	13	TRBV27	ASSTGQGGDTEAF
TRBJ1-4	12	TRBV5-4	ASTDTGSNEKLF
TRBJ2-3	12	TRBV7-2	AAQGGTSTDTQY
TRBJ2-7	12	TRBV19	ASSFRDRHYEQY
TRBJ2-5	11	TRBV5-4	ASSHAGIETQY
TRBJ2-5	12	TRBV20-1	SASGGSIQETQY